This T cell receptor (beta chain) was sequenced for a study of blood T cell repertoires in COVID-19. Study in general: Donors in the United States, Italy and Spain gave samples during acute or convalescent COVID-19. PBMCs, B-cell-depleted T cells, or T cells were the source of the cDNA or gDNA that made up the material.

Between the trimmed V and J ends, which lost 3 bases and 0 bases, there was a span of 12 bases. The CDR3 is made up of 15 amino acids. CDR1 is GTSNPN, CDR2 SVGIG, per germline (reference sequence). Per the authors' pipeline: Cell counts per sample came from amplifying reference gene primers. The method was immunoSEQ multiplex PCR; TCRdb's version includes in-frame clones alone and lacks a portion of them. The DNA gave D and trimming, while V, J and clone size come from that table. The table lists roughly 250,000 clones, around four fifths of them singletons, with around 12% in the top ten. The sequencing sample was made of peripheral blood. This receptor was taken from a woman in her sixties or seventies with active or convalescent COVID-19. The chain is built from TRBV30 and TRBJ1-3; TRBD1 might be the D (5 bases). The CDR3 loop reads CAWRKGSNSGNTIYF. CDR3 coding DNA: TGTGCCTGGAGGAAGGGGTCTAACTCTGGAAACACCATATATTTT.